One T cell receptor beta chain is described in this entry. What antigen it recognizes has not been identified. Base qualities are not recorded, but no much larger clone differs from it by a single base. Library preparation was by the immunoSEQ multiplex PCR assay. TCR beta CDR3 sequencing was performed on DNA from the cultured, isolated CD4+ T cells. Regarding the original processing steps: Non-productive TCR sequences were discarded, and reads were trimmed to the CDR3 region, with only CDR3s of 7 or more amino acids retained. Antigen-specific clonotypes were identified using the MANAFEST web app by comparison of expansion in peptide wells against reference cultures. To be called positive, a clone needed expansion at FDR<0.05 compared with the reference and with all other wells, an odds ratio greater than 5, and a frequency greater than 0.1% in two replicate wells. A clonotype was defined as cross-reactive if the clonotype was significantly expanded both in SARS-CoV-2 spike wells and in at least one common cold coronavirus spike condition. Levenshtein distance calculated with the stringdist R package was used to assess CDR3 similarity, and unrooted trees were constructed with ape in R 3.6.1. As stored in TCRdb, this immuneACCESS dataset retains in-frame rearrangements with V and J assigned. A fraction of the clones does not appear; measured against another copy, unresolved V genes explain less than half of the discrepancy, and the remainder lacks a known reason. That table is the source of V, J and clone size, and D and trimming were worked out from the DNA. The sample table contains about 66,000 clones; only one count was recorded for about 80% of them. In total, the top ten clones hold around 0.95% of the sample.

The ViraFEST assay stimulated PBMC with viral peptide pools and then used TCR sequencing to identify antigen-specific CD4+ T cell clonotypes by expansion. After less than 13 days of culture, CD4+ T cells were isolated with the EasySep CD4+ T cell isolation kit. Each participant received two doses of an mRNA SARS-CoV-2 vaccine, either BNT162b2 or mRNA-1273. None of the healthy vaccine recipients had a prior SARS-CoV-2 infection, which was confirmed by nucleocapsid antibody tests that came back negative both before and after vaccination. Two million PBMC per well were cultured in IMDM with 5% human AB serum, 10 IU/ml IL-2 and gentamicin, plus 10 ug/ml peptides. Half of the culture medium was replaced with fresh IL-2-containing medium on days 3 and 7. Unless otherwise noted, each peptide stimulation condition was cultured in triplicate wells. PBMC were separated from whole blood using Ficoll-Paque Plus gradient centrifugation and were then either cryopreserved at -140C or used fresh. Overlapping peptide pools spanned the spike proteins of SARS-CoV-2 and the common cold coronaviruses HCoV-NL63, HCoV-OC43 and HCoV-229E. The QIAamp micro DNA kit was used to extract genomic DNA from the cultured CD4+ T cells.

Per the germline V gene (reference sequence), SEHNR is the CDR1 and FQNEAQ is the CDR2. V trim: 4 bases; J trim: 4 bases; unmatched bases: 9. CDR3 length: 16 amino acids, cysteine to phenylalanine. This entry keeps only the CDR3 DNA: 48 bases, framed from base 1. This sample was included in a study of vaccination effects on CD4 cells after COVID-19 (dated 2022 in TCRdb). Broadly, across the study: Across the study, the median time from the second dose to post-vaccine sampling was 72 days (range 14 to 241). Altogether, approximately 10 COVID-19 convalescent patients and a handful of SARS-CoV-2-naive healthy vaccine recipients made up the full study. In the study, cultures from other donors were sequenced using the Oncomine TCR Beta short-read assay on an Illumina iSeq 100. The study compared SARS-CoV-2 spike-specific CD4+ TCR repertoires before and after mRNA vaccination in COVID-19 convalescent patients and infection-naive vaccine recipients. What the research found in general, with its limitations: Limitations of the study were the small number of convalescent patients and the absence of early post-infection timepoints. Clones induced by infection and clones induced by vaccination both contracted markedly at late timepoints after vaccination, which fits with T cell responses waning over time. In healthy vaccine recipients, vaccine-induced clones were almost all SARS-CoV-2 mono-reactive, with only 1 of 255 cross-reactive with common cold coronaviruses.

The chain is encoded by TRBV7-9 joined to TRBJ2-2; TRBD1 agrees with 7 junctional bases. This TCR was recovered from a human donor who received a COVID-19 vaccine. The sequencing here drew on CD4+ T cells from PBMCs cultured with HCoV-OC43 spike peptides, taken after COVID-19 vaccination. Interpreted using the paper, the cell subset or site label stands for: HCoV-OC43 spike overlapping peptide pool stimulation. The CDR3 reads CASSSRLTGRTGELFF. The DNA is as follows: TGTGCCAGCAGCTCCCGTCTGACAGGGCGCACCGGGGAGCTGTTTTTT.